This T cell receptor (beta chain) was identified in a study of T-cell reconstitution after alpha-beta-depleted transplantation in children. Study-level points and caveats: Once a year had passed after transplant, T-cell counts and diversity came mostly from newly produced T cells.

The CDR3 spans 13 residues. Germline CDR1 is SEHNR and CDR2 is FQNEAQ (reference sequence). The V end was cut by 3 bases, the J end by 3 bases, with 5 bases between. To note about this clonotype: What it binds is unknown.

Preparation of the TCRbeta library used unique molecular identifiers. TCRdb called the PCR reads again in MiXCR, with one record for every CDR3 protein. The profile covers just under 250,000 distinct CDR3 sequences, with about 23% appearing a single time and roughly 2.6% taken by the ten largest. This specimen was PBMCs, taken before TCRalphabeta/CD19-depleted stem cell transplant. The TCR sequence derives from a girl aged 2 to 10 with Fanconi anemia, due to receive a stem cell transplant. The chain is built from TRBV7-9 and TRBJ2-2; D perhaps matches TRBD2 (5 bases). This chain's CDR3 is CASSLRDTGELFF. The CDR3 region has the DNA TGTGCCAGCAGCTTGAGGGACACCGGGGAGCTGTTTTTT.